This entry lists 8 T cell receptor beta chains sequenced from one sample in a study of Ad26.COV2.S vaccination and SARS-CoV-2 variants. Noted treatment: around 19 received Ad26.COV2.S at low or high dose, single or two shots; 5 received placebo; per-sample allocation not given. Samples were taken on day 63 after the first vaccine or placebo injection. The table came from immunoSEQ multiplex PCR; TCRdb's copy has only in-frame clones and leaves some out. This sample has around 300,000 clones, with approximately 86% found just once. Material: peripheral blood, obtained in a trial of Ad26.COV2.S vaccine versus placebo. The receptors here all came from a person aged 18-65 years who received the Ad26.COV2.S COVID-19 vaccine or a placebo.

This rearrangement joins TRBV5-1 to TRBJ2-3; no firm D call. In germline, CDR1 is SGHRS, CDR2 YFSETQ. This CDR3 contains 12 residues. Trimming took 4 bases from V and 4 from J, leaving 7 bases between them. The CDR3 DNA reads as TGCGCCAGCAGCCGAGGATCAGATACGCAGTATTTT. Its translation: CASSRGSDTQYF.

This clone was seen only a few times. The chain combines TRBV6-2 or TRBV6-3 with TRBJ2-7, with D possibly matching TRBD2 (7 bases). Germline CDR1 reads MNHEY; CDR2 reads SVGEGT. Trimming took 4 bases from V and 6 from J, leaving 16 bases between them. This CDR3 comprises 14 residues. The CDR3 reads CASSLAGALSEQYF. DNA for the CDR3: TGTGCCAGCAGTTTGGCGGGGGCCCTCTCCGAGCAGTACTTC.

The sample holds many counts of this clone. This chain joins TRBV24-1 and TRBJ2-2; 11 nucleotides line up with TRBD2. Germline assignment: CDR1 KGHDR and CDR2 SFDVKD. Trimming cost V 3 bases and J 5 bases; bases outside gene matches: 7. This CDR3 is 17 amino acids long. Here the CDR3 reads CATSDGTLAGGTGELFF. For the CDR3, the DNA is TGTGCCACCAGTGATGGGACCCTAGCGGGGGGTACCGGGGAGCTGTTTTTT.

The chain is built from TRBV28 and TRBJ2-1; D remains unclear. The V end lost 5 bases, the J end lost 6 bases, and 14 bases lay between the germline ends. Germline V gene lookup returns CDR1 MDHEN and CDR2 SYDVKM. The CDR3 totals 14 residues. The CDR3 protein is CASSPRWTGNEQFF. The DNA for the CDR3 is TGTGCCAGCAGTCCCAGGTGGACGGGCAATGAGCAGTTCTTC.

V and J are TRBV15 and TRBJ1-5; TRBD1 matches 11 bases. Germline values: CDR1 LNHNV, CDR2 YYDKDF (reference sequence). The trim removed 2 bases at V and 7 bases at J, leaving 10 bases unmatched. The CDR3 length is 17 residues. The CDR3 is CATSRYRTGGSGQPQHF. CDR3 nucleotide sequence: TGTGCCACCAGCAGATACAGGACAGGGGGCAGTGGACAGCCCCAGCATTTT.

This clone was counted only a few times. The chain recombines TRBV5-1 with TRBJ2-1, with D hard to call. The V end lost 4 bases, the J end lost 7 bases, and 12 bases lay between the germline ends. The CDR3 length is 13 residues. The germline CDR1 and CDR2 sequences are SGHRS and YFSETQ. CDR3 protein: CASSPAVVNEQFF. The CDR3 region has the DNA TGCGCCAGCAGCCCCGCCGTAGTAAATGAGCAGTTCTTC.

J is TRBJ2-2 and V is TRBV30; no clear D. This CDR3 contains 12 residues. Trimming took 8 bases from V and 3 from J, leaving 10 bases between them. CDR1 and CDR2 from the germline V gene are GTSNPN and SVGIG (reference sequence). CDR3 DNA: TGTGCCAGTAATAGGGACACCGGGGAGCTGTTTTTT. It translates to CASNRDTGELFF.

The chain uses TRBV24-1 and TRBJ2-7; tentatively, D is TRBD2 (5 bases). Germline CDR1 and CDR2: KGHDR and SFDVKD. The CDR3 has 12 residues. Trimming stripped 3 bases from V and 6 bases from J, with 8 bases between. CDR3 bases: TGTGCCACCAGTGATGGGAGTGGCGAGCAGTACTTC. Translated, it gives CATSDGSGEQYF.